These T cell receptor beta chains were read from a single sample in a study of T cells after yellow fever vaccination. Each CDR3 protein is one row after TCRdb ran MiXCR on the 5' RACE reads. The data contain hundreds of thousands of distinct CDR3 sequences, approximately 13% of them singletons. Sample: PBMCs, taken on the day of the yellow fever booster vaccination. All receptors come from a man younger than 40 who received the YFV17D yellow fever vaccine. Both conserved end residues are part of each CDR3. D genes are given only for firm matches. Rows give clone size only sometimes, using once, few, many, or a class for an expanded clone.

abundance	d_gene	v_gene	j_gene	CDR3nt	CDR3aa
NA	TRBD2	TRBV7-2	TRBJ2-1	TGTGCCAGCAGCCCTGGGGGGAGCGGGAGGGCCTTCAATGAGCAGTTCTTC	CASSPGGSGRAFNEQFF
NA	NA	TRBV20-1	TRBJ2-2	TGCAGTGCCAGACCGGGACTCCTGAACACCGGGGAGCTGTTTTTT	CSARPGLLNTGELFF
few	NA	TRBV5-1	TRBJ2-5	TGCGCCAGCAGCTTACAGAGGGCCTACGCAGAGACCCAGTACTTC	CASSLQRAYAETQYF
few	TRBD2	TRBV5-1	TRBJ2-1	TGCGCCAGCAGCAGGACTAGCGGGGTTTATGAGCAGTTCTTC	CASSRTSGVYEQFF
NA	NA	TRBV6-1	TRBJ2-7	TGTGCCAGCAGTCCCGGGACAAACACCTACGAGCAGTACTTC	CASSPGTNTYEQYF
NA	NA	TRBV3-1	TRBJ2-5	TGTGCCAGCAGCCGTGATCACAGGGGGGGGCAGACCCAGTACTTC	CASSRDHRGGQTQYF
NA	NA	TRBV14	TRBJ1-2	TGTGCCAGCAGCCCGATCACGTCAGCTAACTATGGCTACACCTTC	CASSPITSANYGYTF
NA	NA	TRBV7-9	TRBJ2-7	TGTGCCAGCAGCTCGTTCCCCTTCTACGAGCAGTACTTC	CASSSFPFYEQYF
NA	NA	TRBV3-1	TRBJ1-3	TGTGCCAGCAGCCAAGTGCAGTGGGCTGGAAACACCATATATTTT	CASSQVQWAGNTIYF
few	NA	TRBV6-2/TRBV6-3	TRBJ2-3	TGTGCCAGCAGTTACATCACAGATACGCAGTATTTT	CASSYITDTQYF
few	NA	TRBV19	TRBJ2-3	TGTGCCAGTAGTATGACGGGGCTCGGTATAGAGGTCCACACAGATACGCAGTATTTT	CASSMTGLGIEVHTDTQYF
few	TRBD1	TRBV10-2	TRBJ2-1	TGCGCCAGCAGTCGTACGGGACAGGGGGGCAATGAGCAGTTCTTC	CASSRTGQGGNEQFF
NA	TRBD1	TRBV25-1	TRBJ1-2	TGTGCCAGCAGTTCGACAGGGGCGGGTGGCTACACCTTC	CASSSTGAGGYTF
few	NA	TRBV12-3/TRBV12-4	TRBJ1-2	TGTGCCAGCAGTTTATGGAATAACTATGGCTACACCTTC	CASSLWNNYGYTF
few	NA	TRBV25-1	TRBJ2-7	TGTGCCAGCAGTGATCATCCTGGTAGCGCGAGGGTTGGAGAGCAGTACTTC	CASSDHPGSARVGEQYF
NA	TRBD2	TRBV20-1	TRBJ2-1	TGCAGTGCTAGAGATTCGGGAGGAGGCGGTGAGCAGTTCTTC	CSARDSGGGGEQFF
few	TRBD1	TRBV27	TRBJ2-7	TGTGCCAGCGGGACAGTCTCCTACGAGCAGTACTTC	CASGTVSYEQYF
few	NA	TRBV10-3	TRBJ1-6	TGTGCCACAAAGGGCTCAGAAGATTCACCCCTCCACTTT	CATKGSEDSPLHF
few	NA	TRBV3-1	TRBJ2-7	TGTGCCAGCAGCCAATACCCCAACTACGAGCAGTACTTC	CASSQYPNYEQYF
many	NA	TRBV20-1	TRBJ2-7	TGCAGTGCTAGGAGGACAGCGGGTAATTACGAGCAGTACTTC	CSARRTAGNYEQYF
NA	NA	TRBV29-1	TRBJ2-7	TGCAGCGTTGAGGGTTTCCGAGGTTCCTACGAGCAGTACTTC	CSVEGFRGSYEQYF
few	NA	TRBV3-1	TRBJ1-2	TGTGCCAGCAGCCAAAGATCGGGGTCTAACTATGGCTACACCTTC	CASSQRSGSNYGYTF
few	NA	TRBV7-2	TRBJ2-1	TGTGCCAGCAGCTTAATCGGGCTCTCCTACAATGAGCAGTTCTTC	CASSLIGLSYNEQFF
few	NA	TRBV18	TRBJ1-5	TGTGCCAGCTCACCAGGCACCGGGGTTGCTCAGCCCCAGCATTTT	CASSPGTGVAQPQHF
NA	NA	TRBV7-2	TRBJ2-1	TGTGCCAGCAGCTTTAATAGCGACGCATACAATGAGCAGTTCTTC	CASSFNSDAYNEQFF
many	NA	TRBV12-3/TRBV12-4	TRBJ2-3	TGTGCCAGCAGTTTTAGCCGTACTAGCACAGATACGCAGTATTTT	CASSFSRTSTDTQYF
NA	NA	TRBV27	TRBJ2-1	TGTGCCAGCCGGGAAAGGGACTTAAACAATGAGCAGTTCTTC	CASRERDLNNEQFF
many	TRBD1	TRBV5-1	TRBJ2-3	TGCGCCAGCAGCGTGGGACAGACTAGCACAGATACGCAGTATTTT	CASSVGQTSTDTQYF
few	TRBD1	TRBV15	TRBJ2-3	TGTGCCACCAGCAGGGACAGGGTGAAAACAGATACGCAGTATTTT	CATSRDRVKTDTQYF
NA	TRBD1	TRBV29-1	TRBJ1-1	TGCAGCGTTGCCAACTCGAACAGGGGGGGTACTGAAGCTTTCTTT	CSVANSNRGGTEAFF
few	NA	TRBV5-6	TRBJ2-7	TGTGCCAGCAGGAGACAGAATTACGAGCAGTACTTC	CASRRQNYEQYF
many	NA	TRBV9	TRBJ2-1	TGTGCCAGCAGCGTAGCCTGGCCCGGGTGGGATGAGCAGTTCTTC	CASSVAWPGWDEQFF
many	NA	TRBV12-3/TRBV12-4	TRBJ2-7	TGTGCCAGCAGCTCAGGAGACGGAACGTTATACGAGCAGTACTTC	CASSSGDGTLYEQYF
NA	NA	TRBV28	TRBJ1-4	TGTGCCAGCAGTTTAATAAGTAGGGATGAAAAACTGTTTTTT	CASSLISRDEKLFF
NA	TRBD1	TRBV11-1	TRBJ2-1	TGTGCCAGCGGCCCTTATCCCCGGGACAGCTCCTACAATGAGCAGTTCTTC	CASGPYPRDSSYNEQFF
few	NA	TRBV12-3/TRBV12-4	TRBJ1-5	TGTGCCAGCAGCCAGGTTGGGGGTCAGCCCCAGCATTTT	CASSQVGGQPQHF
few	NA	TRBV15	TRBJ2-7	TGTGCCACCGGAGCCGGGGGATCCTACGAGCAGTACTTC	CATGAGGSYEQYF
few	NA	TRBV10-3	TRBJ2-5	TGTGCCATCAGTGACCGTCAAGAGACCCAGTACTTC	CAISDRQETQYF
NA	NA	TRBV5-1	TRBJ2-7	TGCGCCAGCAGCCTCAATTCCGGCCAGCCTACTAACGAGCAGTACTTC	CASSLNSGQPTNEQYF
many	NA	TRBV3-1	TRBJ2-2	TGTGCCAGCAGTACGGTGGGACGGGAATATACCGGGGAGCTGTTTTTT	CASSTVGREYTGELFF
few	NA	TRBV12-3/TRBV12-4	TRBJ1-6	TGTGCCAGCAGTTACAGGGACCGCTCACCCCTCCACTTT	CASSYRDRSPLHF
NA	NA	TRBV3-1	TRBJ2-1	TGTGCCAGCAGCCTGACGCATATTGGGGGGCAGTTCTTC	CASSLTHIGGQFF
few	NA	TRBV27	TRBJ2-1	TGTGCCAGCAGTCCTATCGGAGGGACGAGCCATGAGCAGTTCTTC	CASSPIGGTSHEQFF
few	TRBD1	TRBV24-1	TRBJ2-1	TGTGCCACCAGTGACCTACAGGGGCCGATGGGGAATGAGCAGTTCTTC	CATSDLQGPMGNEQFF
NA	NA	TRBV7-9	TRBJ2-3	TGTGCCAGCAGCTGGGTGTCGGGGGATACGCAGTATTTT	CASSWVSGDTQYF